One and the same sample provided the 28 T cell receptor beta chains below, sequenced in a study of vaccination and CD4 T cells after COVID-19. Treatment indicated: approximately 9-day PBMC culture with coronavirus spike peptide pools or control peptides (ViraFEST assay). Sequencing of DNA taken from cultured CD4+ T cells relied on the Oncomine TCR Beta short-read assay. TCRdb passed the PCR reads through MiXCR, listing each CDR3 protein once. The table lists fewer than 25,000 distinct CDR3 sequences, roughly 50% of them singletons. Antigens for these TCRs are unknown. The sequenced material came from CD4+ T cells from blood, cultured in vitro. All receptors come from a human donor who had recovered from COVID-19.

This chain uses TRBV28 with TRBJ1-5; D call uncertain. The CDR3 length is 12 residues. Germline CDR1 is MDHEN and CDR2 is SYDVKM. Trimming cost V 9 bases and J 0 bases, with 6 bases left between them. This CDR3 reads CASRYSNQPQHF. The CDR3 nucleotides are TGTGCCAGTAGGTATAGCAATCAGCCCCAGCATTTT.

The table lists this clonotype with a count of one. CDR3 in amino acids: CAWGQDRGSPLHF. The CDR3 DNA follows: TGTGCCTGGGGGCAGGACAGGGGCTCACCCCTCCACTTT. The chain uses TRBV30 and TRBJ1-6; 9 bases map to TRBD1. Germline CDR1 reads GTSNPN; CDR2 reads SVGIG (reference sequence). The CDR3 covers 13 residues. The ends lost 5 bases at V and 10 bases at J; junction bases unmatched: 6.

This clonotype was seen only a few times. J is TRBJ1-2 and V is TRBV7-9; D possibly corresponds to TRBD1 (6 bases). CDR1 SEHNR and CDR2 FQNEAQ come from the germline V gene (reference sequence). The CDR3 has 19 amino acids. The V end lost 2 bases, the J end lost 2 bases, and 24 bases lay between the germline ends. CDR3 sequence (DNA): TGTGCCAGCAGCTTACCTATGGGGAAGGCAGGGGTTACAAACTATGGCTACACCTTC. Protein: CASSLPMGKAGVTNYGYTF.

This chain's CDR3 is CASSMVYAGELFF. As DNA, the CDR3 is TGTGCCAGTAGTATGGTGTACGCCGGGGAGCTGTTTTTT. The chain couples TRBV19 to TRBJ2-2; D unresolved. Trimming removed 3 bases from V and 6 bases from J, with 8 bases in between. Looked up from germline, CDR1 is LNHDA and CDR2 is SQIVND (reference sequence). CDR3 size: 13 residues.

This clonotype has only a few counts. The chain is built from TRBV19 and TRBJ1-2; TRBD1 might be the D (6 bases). The CDR3 totals 14 residues. Germline CDR1 LNHDA, CDR2 SQIVND (reference sequence). The V end was cut by 6 bases, the J end by 6 bases, with 17 bases between. The CDR3: CASRLGQHQHGYTF. CDR3 coding DNA: TGTGCCAGTAGGTTGGGACAACACCAGCATGGCTACACCTTC.

The CDR3 loop is CASSYTQLYEQYF. In DNA form, the CDR3 reads TGTGCCAGCAGTTATACCCAGTTATACGAGCAGTACTTC. This chain connects TRBV6-2 or TRBV6-3 to TRBJ2-7; D is unresolved. The CDR3 has 13 amino acids. The ends were cut back, 3 bases at V and 4 bases at J, with 10 bases in the middle. The germline CDR1 and CDR2 sequences are MNHEY and SVGEGT.

This clonotype was found a few times. The gene calls are TRBV19 and TRBJ1-2, with 9 bases lining up with TRBD1. In germline, CDR1 is LNHDA, CDR2 SQIVND (reference sequence). This CDR3 is built from 14 residues. Trimming cost V 5 bases and J 4 bases; bases outside gene matches: 5. The CDR3 DNA reads as TGTGCCAGTAGTCCAACAGGGGGCGTCTATGGCTACACCTTC. This translates into CASSPTGGVYGYTF.

The chain recombines TRBV7-9 with TRBJ2-1; possibly TRBD1 or TRBD2 for D (7 bases each). V was pared by 7 bases and J by 7 bases, with 23 bases between. CDR3 length: 16 residues. CDR1 SEHNR and CDR2 FQNEAQ come from the germline V gene (reference sequence). CDR3 bases: TGTGCCAGCACCCCGCGGGGGCAGTCAGGGGGGAATGAGCAGTTCTTC. This gives the protein CASTPRGQSGGNEQFF.

CDR3 sequence: CSAGGGTGGYYGYTF. For the CDR3, the DNA is TGCAGTGCTGGGGGCGGGACAGGGGGTTACTATGGCTACACCTTC. V and J are TRBV20-1 and TRBJ1-2, with 11 bases matching TRBD1. CDR3 size: 15 residues. The germline gives CDR1 DFQATT, CDR2 SNEGSKA (reference sequence). V lost 5 bases, J lost 3 bases, and 8 bases stayed unmatched.

As to this clonotype: At one of its ends the junction is not consistent with the germline gene, which may arise from a read error. The chain uses TRBV15 and TRBJ2-7, with 7 bases matching TRBD2. Germline values: CDR1 LNHNV, CDR2 YYDKDF (reference sequence). The CDR3 extends over 17 amino acids. The CDR3 is CATSRDPLAASSYEQYF. CDR3 DNA sequence: TGTGCCACCAGCAGAGACCCGCTAGCGGCTAGCTCCTACGAGCAGTATTTC. Using reference TRBV15 and TRBJ2-7 for the parts outside the CDR3, the full variable domain is DAMVIQNPRYQVTQFGKPVTLSCSQTLNHNVMYWYQQKSSQAPKLLFHYYDKDFNNEADTPDNFQSRRPNTSFCFLDIRSPGLGDTAMYLCATSRDPLAASSYEQYFGPGTRLTVT.

This clonotype came up a few times. The chain links TRBV7-8 to TRBJ1-2; D gene unclear. CDR3 length equals 14 residues. Germline CDR1 SGHVS, CDR2 FQNEAQ. Trimming cost V 1 base and J 2 bases, with 8 bases left between them. Written as DNA, the CDR3 is TGTGCCAGCAGCTTAGAATCGAGAAACTATGGCTACACCTTC. This sequence encodes CASSLESRNYGYTF. The full variable domain, completed using reference TRBV7-8 and TRBJ1-2, is GAGVSQSPRYKVAKRGQDVALRCDPISGHVSLFWYQQALGQGPEFLTYFQNEAQLDKSGLPSDRFFAERPEGSVSTLKIQRTQQEDSAVYLCASSLESRNYGYTFGSGTRLTVV.

This clonotype was counted between two and nine times. The chain employs TRBV30 and TRBJ2-5; D is unresolved. This CDR3 region has 11 residues. V was trimmed by 0 bases and J by 4 bases, leaving 3 bases between them. Germline values: CDR1 GTSNPN, CDR2 SVGIG (reference sequence). The CDR3 sequence: CAWSVRETQYF. The CDR3 DNA follows: TGTGCCTGGAGTGTACGAGAGACCCAGTACTTC.

J is TRBJ1-5 and V is TRBV7-9; a possible D gene is TRBD1 (5 bases). Germline V gives CDR1 SEHNR, CDR2 FQNEAQ (reference sequence). V lost 3 bases, J lost 7 bases, and 10 bases lay in between. The CDR3 has 13 residues. The CDR3 sequence: CASSFLRGQPQHF. Here the CDR3 DNA reads TGTGCCAGCAGCTTTCTGAGGGGACAGCCCCAGCATTTT.

This clonotype was found a few times. The chain links TRBV20-1 to TRBJ2-3, with TRBD2 matching 9 bases. This CDR3 comprises 16 residues. Germline values: CDR1 DFQATT, CDR2 SNEGSKA (reference sequence). Here the CDR3 reads CGTSASTSGYTDTQYF. The CDR3 DNA follows: TGCGGAACCTCCGCGTCGACTAGCGGCTACACAGATACGCAGTATTTT.

The rearrangement uses TRBV20-1 and TRBJ2-3; TRBD1 is a possible D gene (5 bases). This CDR3 region has 13 residues. Germline CDR1 is DFQATT and CDR2 is SNEGSKA (reference sequence). V was cut by 3 bases and J by 0 bases, with 7 bases left in between. This chain's CDR3 is CSASRESTDTQYF. The CDR3 DNA reads TGCAGTGCTAGCAGGGAAAGCACAGATACGCAGTATTTT.

This clonotype has just a few counts. The V and J genes are TRBV2 and TRBJ2-3; 10 nucleotides line up with TRBD2. Per germline, CDR1 SNHLY and CDR2 FYNNEI. The CDR3 totals 16 residues. V gave up 7 bases and J gave up 0 bases; unmatched junction bases: 7. The CDR3 DNA reads TGTGCCAGCATCTTACAGACTAGCGGGAGCACAGATACGCAGTATTTT. Its protein product is CASILQTSGSTDTQYF.

In this sample, this clonotype turned up a few times. The genes are TRBV6-1 and TRBJ2-7; D gene ambiguous. This CDR3 is 12 amino acids long. CDR1 is MNHNS, CDR2 SASEGT, per germline. Trimming cost V 6 bases and J 2 bases, with 8 bases left between them. CDR3 bases: TGTGCCAGCAGAAGAGAACCCTACGAGCAGTACTTC. Its translation: CASRREPYEQYF.

The V call is TRBV18, the J call TRBJ1-1; D might be TRBD1 (6 bases). The germline V gene encodes CDR1 KGHSH and CDR2 LQKENI. V lost 0 bases and J lost 4, with 15 bases in between. CDR3 length: 16 residues. CDR3 in amino acids: CASSPPWAGASTEAFF. The CDR3 DNA reads as TGTGCCAGCTCACCACCGTGGGCGGGGGCGAGCACTGAAGCTTTCTTT.

This chain connects TRBV20-1 to TRBJ2-3, with unresolved D. Germline-derived CDR1 and CDR2 are DFQATT and SNEGSKA (reference sequence). The CDR3 has 19 residues. V was shortened by 2 bases and J by 0 bases, with 24 bases between the two germline ends. CDR3 DNA sequence: TGCAGTGCTAGACCCCTCGGCATCGGGCCTTATTCTAGCACAGATACGCAGTATTTT. It specifies CSARPLGIGPYSSTDTQYF.

This clonotype was seen only a few times. This chain joins TRBV20-1 and TRBJ1-5; D perhaps matches TRBD1 (5 bases). V lost 5 bases and J 4 bases, leaving 15 bases between the germline ends. Germline-derived CDR1 and CDR2 are DFQATT and SNEGSKA (reference sequence). This CDR3 has 14 residues. The CDR3 protein is CSALVGRENQPQHF. In DNA, the CDR3 is TGCAGTGCTCTCGTGGGCAGGGAAAATCAGCCCCAGCATTTT.

Only a few counts were recorded for this clonotype. The chain links TRBV7-2 to TRBJ2-6; D ambiguous. The germline V gene encodes CDR1 SGHTA and CDR2 FQGNSA. Trimming left V 4 bases short and J 0 bases short, with 13 bases between. The CDR3 covers 17 residues. CDR3 nucleotides: TGTGCCAGCAGCTCCCTCGTGGGCGCCTCTGGGGCCAACGTCCTGACTTTC. This translates into CASSSLVGASGANVLTF.

The gene calls are TRBV7-2 and TRBJ1-6; TRBD1 agrees at 9 bases. CDR1 SGHTA and CDR2 FQGNSA come from the germline V gene. V dropped 5 bases and J dropped 0; count of bases not matched to a gene: 11. The CDR3 extends over 19 amino acids. Here the CDR3 DNA reads TGTGCCAGCAGCGGAGGGACAGGGTTAGGGCGCTCCTATAATTCACCCCTCCACTTT. It codes for CASSGGTGLGRSYNSPLHF.

In nucleotides, the CDR3 is TGTGCCAGCAGTGAAAGGGCTAGCGGGAGGATTGGCGAGCAGTACTTC. This encodes CASSERASGRIGEQYF. The chain links TRBV2 to TRBJ2-7; 11 positions match TRBD2. Germline V lookup: CDR1 SNHLY, CDR2 FYNNEI. V was clipped by 2 bases and J by 6 bases; unmatched bases: 9. The CDR3 totals 16 residues.

On this clonotype itself: Sequence at one end of the junction differs from germline and may be a read error. The V and J genes are TRBV12-3 or TRBV12-4 and TRBJ1-2; tentative D call: TRBD1 (6 bases). The CDR3 has 11 amino acids. CDR3: CASRRDRWFAF. The CDR3 nucleotides are TGTGCCAGCAGGCGTGACAGGTGGTTCGCCTTC.

This sequence joins TRBV30 and TRBJ1-2, with TRBD1 as a possible D gene (5 bases). V was shortened by 4 bases and J by 8 bases, with 14 bases between the two germline ends. This CDR3 has 12 amino acids. Germline assignment: CDR1 GTSNPN and CDR2 SVGIG (reference sequence). Written as DNA, the CDR3 is TGTGCCTGGACCCTTGGGGCAGGGGGCTACACCTTC. It encodes CAWTLGAGGYTF.

This clonotype was counted a single time. The rearrangement uses TRBV28 and TRBJ2-3, with D tentatively TRBD1 or TRBD2 (6 bases each). Trimming pared 3 bases from V and 2 bases from J, leaving 27 bases between. Germline lookup yields CDR1 MDHEN and CDR2 SYDVKM. The CDR3 covers 20 residues. The CDR3 DNA follows: TGTGCCAGCAGTTTCGGCTTCAGGGGACTGAGGGCGTCGGACACAGATACGCAGTATTTT. This sequence encodes CASSFGFRGLRASDTDTQYF.

The V and J genes are TRBV7-9 and TRBJ2-7; unclear D gene. The CDR3 sequence is 11 residues long. The V gene lost 3 bases and the J gene lost 1 base, with 1 base spanning the gap. Germline loops: CDR1 SEHNR, CDR2 FQNEAQ (reference sequence). CDR3 in DNA: TGTGCCAGCAGCTTGTCCTACGAGCAGTACTTC. Protein: CASSLSYEQYF.

This clonotype was detected only once. The CDR3 loop is CSARDTSSNTIYF. In DNA form, the CDR3 reads TGCAGTGCTAGAGACACAAGCTCAAACACCATATATTTT. V and J are TRBV20-1 and TRBJ1-3; D is unclear. Germline CDR1 is DFQATT and CDR2 is SNEGSKA (reference sequence). V gave up 0 bases and J gave up 6 bases, with 9 bases separating them. This CDR3 is built from 13 residues.